The clone carrying this T cell receptor (beta chain) was observed once. Its specificity is not known. The source of the sample is a study of cytomegalovirus exposure and HLA in healthy donors. Findings and caveats of the study: Confirmation was obtained in vitro that a few CMV-associated chains are specific for CMV antigens. Accounts indicate the classifier identified cytomegalovirus status with strong specificity and sensitivity. Most TCR sequences showed up rarely, but some public TCRs showed up in many donors.

Germline lookup yields CDR1 SQVTM and CDR2 ANQGSEA. V lost 0 bases and J lost 4, with 9 bases in between. The CDR3 runs to 14 residues. Separate from the approximately 670-subject first cohort, the approximately 120-subject validation cohort was the one that the donors belonged to. TCRdb's table, derived via immunoSEQ multiplex PCR, lists solely in-frame clones and lacks some. The sample includes around 250,000 clones, 90% of them seen just once. This TCR was recovered from a woman aged 18 to 35 in good health and CMV-seronegative. Sequenced input: PBMCs. This chain connects TRBV29-1 to TRBJ1-4, with D maybe TRBD1 (5 bases). CDR3 protein: CSVEEAGGNEKLFF. CDR3 coding DNA: TGCAGCGTTGAAGAGGCCGGGGGTAATGAAAAACTGTTTTTT.